A single TCR beta chain is shown here with its context. Its antigen is undetermined. V shed 1 base and J shed 7 bases, with 8 bases lying between them. The CDR3 sequence is 13 residues long. Germline V gives CDR1 SGHTA, CDR2 FQGNSA. Constant-segment primers were used for 5'RACE, and the resulting TCR alpha and TCR beta cDNA libraries carried sample barcodes and UMIs. Using its own MiXCR run on the 5' RACE reads, TCRdb lists one record per CDR3 protein. The sample yields hundreds of thousands of distinct CDR3 sequences, less than 25% seen once. This sample was included in a study of T-cell memory formation after mild COVID-19. Study results and limitations: Pre-infection memory contained some responding clones, which suggested that cross-reactive memory had joined. CM and EM subsets held most contracting CD4+ clones; EMRA held CD8+ ones. Day 15 to 85 contracting clones showed balanced CD4/CD8; later expanders leaned CD4+.

The chain links TRBV7-2 to TRBJ2-1; no clear D gene. Sequences were obtained from PBMCs or a T cell subset sorted from them (not recorded which). The TCR was taken from an adult woman who had mild COVID-19 (a few samples of this study predate the infection). Cell type and time point are not known. The CDR3 DNA reads TGTGCCAGCAGCTTAGAACTGAGAAATGAGCAGTTCTTC. Translating gives CASSLELRNEQFF.